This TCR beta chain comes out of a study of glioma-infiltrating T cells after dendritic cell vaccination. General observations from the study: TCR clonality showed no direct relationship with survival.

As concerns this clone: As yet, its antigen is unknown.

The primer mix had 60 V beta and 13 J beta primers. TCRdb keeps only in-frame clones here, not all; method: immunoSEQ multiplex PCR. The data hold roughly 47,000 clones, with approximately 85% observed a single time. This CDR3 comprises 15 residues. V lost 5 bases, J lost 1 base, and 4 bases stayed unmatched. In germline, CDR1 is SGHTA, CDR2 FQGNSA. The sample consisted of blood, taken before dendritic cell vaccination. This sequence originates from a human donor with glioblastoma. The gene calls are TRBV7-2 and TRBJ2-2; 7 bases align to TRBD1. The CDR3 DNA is TGTGCCAGCAGCCCGGGACAGAGGAACACCGGGGAGCTGTTTTTT. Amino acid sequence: CASSPGQRNTGELFF.